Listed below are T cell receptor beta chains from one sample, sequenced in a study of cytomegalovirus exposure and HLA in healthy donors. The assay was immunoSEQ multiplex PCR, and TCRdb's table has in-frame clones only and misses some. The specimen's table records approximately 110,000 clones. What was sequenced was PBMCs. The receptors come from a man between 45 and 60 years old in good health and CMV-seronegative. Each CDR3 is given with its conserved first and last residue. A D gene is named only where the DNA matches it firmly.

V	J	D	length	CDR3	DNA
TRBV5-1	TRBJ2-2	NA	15	CASSLVRAGTGELFF	TGCGCCAGCAGCTTGGTCAGGGCCGGCACCGGGGAGCTGTTTTTT
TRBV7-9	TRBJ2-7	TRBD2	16	CASSLDAGGSIYEQYF	TGTGCCAGCAGCTTAGATGCGGGAGGATCAATTTACGAGCAGTACTTC
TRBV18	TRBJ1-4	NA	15	CASSRSRLANEKLFF	TGTGCCAGCTCACGGTCGCGGCTGGCTAATGAAAAACTGTTTTTT
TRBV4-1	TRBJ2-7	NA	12	CASSQDTYEQYF	TGCGCCAGCAGCCAGGACACGTACGAGCAGTACTTC
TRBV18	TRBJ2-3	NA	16	CASSPPRLQVVNTQYF	TGTGCCAGCTCACCACCTAGACTACAAGTCGTGAATACGCAGTATTTT
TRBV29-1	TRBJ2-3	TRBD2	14	CSVGLAGRGDTQYF	TGCAGCGTAGGACTAGCGGGAAGGGGAGATACGCAGTATTTT
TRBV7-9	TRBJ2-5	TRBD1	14	CASSTSTGGETQYF	TGTGCCAGCAGCACCTCGACAGGGGGGGAGACCCAGTACTTC
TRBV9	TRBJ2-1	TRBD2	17	CASSVATGRGGYNEQFF	TGTGCCAGCAGCGTAGCTACTGGGCGGGGGGGCTACAATGAGCAGTTCTTC
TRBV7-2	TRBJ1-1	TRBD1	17	CASSLNPTGSPNTEAFF	TGTGCCAGCAGCTTAAACCCGACAGGGTCCCCGAACACTGAAGCTTTCTTT
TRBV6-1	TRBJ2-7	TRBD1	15	CASSGYGTGPYEQYF	TGTGCCAGCAGTGGATATGGGACAGGGCCCTACGAGCAGTACTTC
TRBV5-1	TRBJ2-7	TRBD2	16	CASAGGRELLGYEQYF	TGCGCCAGCGCCGGAGGGCGGGAGCTTCTTGGCTACGAGCAGTACTTC
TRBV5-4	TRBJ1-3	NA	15	CASSPRRDSGNTIYF	TGTGCCAGCAGCCCCCGACGGGACTCTGGAAACACCATATATTTT
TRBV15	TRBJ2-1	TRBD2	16	CATSSGTSGRAGEQFF	TGTGCCACCTCGAGCGGGACTAGCGGGAGGGCCGGGGAGCAGTTCTTC
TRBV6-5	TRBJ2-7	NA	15	CASSYSSTLLVEQYF	TGTGCCAGCAGTTACTCATCAACTTTACTGGTGGAGCAGTACTTC
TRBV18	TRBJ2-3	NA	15	CASSPLPSRSDTQYF	TGTGCCAGCTCACCTCTCCCCTCCAGGTCAGATACGCAGTATTTT
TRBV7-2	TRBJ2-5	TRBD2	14	CASSSSTSKETQYF	TGTGCCAGCAGCTCCTCGACTAGCAAAGAGACCCAGTACTTC
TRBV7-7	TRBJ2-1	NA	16	CASSLVGGATYNEQFF	TGTGCTAGCAGCTTAGTCGGAGGGGCCACCTACAATGAGCAGTTCTTC
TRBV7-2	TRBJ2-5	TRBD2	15	CASSPGLQRSETQYF	TGTGCCAGCAGCCCGGGACTACAAAGGTCGGAGACCCAGTACTTC
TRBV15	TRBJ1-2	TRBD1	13	CATSSRGQGGYTF	TGTGCCACCAGCAGCCGCGGACAGGGTGGCTACACCTTC
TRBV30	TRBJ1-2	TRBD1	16	CAWTSFTRGQGGLESF	TGTGCCTGGACTTCCTTCACCCGAGGTCAGGGGGGCCTCGAGAGCTTC
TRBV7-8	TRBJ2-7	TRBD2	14	CASSLPSGPYEQYF	TGTGCCAGCAGCTTACCTAGCGGACCCTACGAGCAGTACTTC
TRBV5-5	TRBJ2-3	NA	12	CASSSDTLAQYF	TGTGCCAGCAGCTCGGACACTCTTGCGCAGTATTTT
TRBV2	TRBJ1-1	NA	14	CASKRGGKSTEAFF	TGTGCCAGCAAGCGAGGAGGGAAGAGCACTGAAGCTTTCTTT
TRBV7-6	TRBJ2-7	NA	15	CASSLEGSGAYEQYF	TGTGCCAGCAGCTTAGAGGGGTCAGGGGCCTACGAGCAGTACTTC
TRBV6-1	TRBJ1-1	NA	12	CASSVTSLEAFF	TGTGCCAGCAGTGTGACATCACTGGAAGCTTTCTTT
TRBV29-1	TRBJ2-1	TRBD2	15	CSVAPDGGGDNEQFF	TGCAGCGTTGCCCCTGACGGGGGAGGGGACAATGAGCAGTTCTTC
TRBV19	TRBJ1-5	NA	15	CASRSRAVSNQPQHF	TGTGCCAGTAGATCGAGGGCAGTTAGCAATCAGCCCCAGCATTTT
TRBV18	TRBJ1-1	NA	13	CASSPDPHRAAFF	TGTGCCAGCTCACCGGACCCTCACAGGGCAGCTTTCTTT
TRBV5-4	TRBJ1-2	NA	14	CASSRQTSNYGYTF	TGTGCCAGCAGCCGACAAACTAGTAACTATGGCTACACCTTC
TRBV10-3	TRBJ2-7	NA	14	CAISERQGSRRLYF	TGTGCCATCAGTGAGCGTCAGGGCTCTCGCCGATTGTACTTC
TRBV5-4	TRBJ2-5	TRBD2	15	CASSRKLAQQETQYF	TGTGCCAGCAGCAGAAAACTAGCGCAACAAGAGACCCAGTACTTC